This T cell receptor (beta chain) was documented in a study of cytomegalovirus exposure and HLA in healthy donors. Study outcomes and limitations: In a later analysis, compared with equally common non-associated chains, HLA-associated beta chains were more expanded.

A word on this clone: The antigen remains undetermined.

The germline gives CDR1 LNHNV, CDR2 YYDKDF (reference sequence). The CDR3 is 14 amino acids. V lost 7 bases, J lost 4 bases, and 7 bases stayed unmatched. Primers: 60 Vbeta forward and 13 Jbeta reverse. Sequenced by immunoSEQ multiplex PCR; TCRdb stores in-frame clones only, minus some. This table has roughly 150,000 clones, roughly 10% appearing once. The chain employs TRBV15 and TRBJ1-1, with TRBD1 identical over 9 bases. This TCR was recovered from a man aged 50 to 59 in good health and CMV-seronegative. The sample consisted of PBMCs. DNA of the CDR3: TGTGCCACCACCGCACAGGGGGCCCGCACTGAAGCTTTCTTT. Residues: CATTAQGARTEAFF.